The text below deals with one TCR beta chain. Antigen: not known. TCRdb reprocessed the RT-PCR reads via MiXCR and lists one record per CDR3 protein. This sample carries hundreds of thousands of distinct CDR3 sequences, approximately 11% of them seen once, and the ten largest clones take 10% to 15%. The data are from a study of response to subunit inactivated influenza vaccine. Points from the study as a whole: The authors offered the suggestion that each seasonal influenza vaccination recruits few new T cells.

Trimming cost V 6 bases and J 7 bases; bases outside gene matches: 9. Germline assignment: CDR1 SGHTA and CDR2 FQGNSA. The CDR3 consists of 15 residues. The sequence was collected from a man aged 50-59 years who received an inactivated influenza vaccine. This chain uses TRBV7-2 with TRBJ2-7; 13 nucleotides align to TRBD2. Sequenced here: PBMCs from blood, sampled 45 days after vaccination. CDR3 DNA: TGTGCCAGCAGTATACTAGCGGGGGGGGAGGGTGAGCAGTACTTC. Translated, it gives CASSILAGGEGEQYF.